Following are 5 T cell receptor beta chains from one sample sequenced in a study of cytomegalovirus exposure and HLA in healthy donors. Researchers ran the PCR with 60 Vbeta and 13 Jbeta primers. Repertoires were generated with immunoSEQ multiplex PCR, while TCRdb's copy carries only in-frame clones and drops some. The sample shows about 150,000 clones, over 65% of them seen only once. Sample: PBMCs. These receptor sequences come from a man aged 40-50 years in good health and CMV-seropositive.

J is TRBJ1-5 and V is TRBV28, with 11 bases aligning to TRBD1. CDR3 length: 16 residues. The trim removed 8 bases at V and 0 bases at J, leaving 6 bases unmatched. Germline V CDR1 and CDR2: MDHEN, SYDVKM. CDR3 coding DNA: TGTGCCAGCCGGGACAGGGGGTTCGATAGCAATCAGCCCCAGCATTTT. This codes for CASRDRGFDSNQPQHF. Filled out from reference TRBV28 and TRBJ1-5, the complete variable domain reads DVKVTQSSRYLVKRTGEKVFLECVQDMDHENMFWYRQDPGLGLRLIYFSYDVKMKEKGDIPEGYSVSREKKERFSLILESASTNQTSMYLCASRDRGFDSNQPQHFGDGTRLSIL.

This chain joins TRBV6-4 and TRBJ2-5, with TRBD1 identical over 10 bases. The germline gives CDR1 MRHNA, CDR2 SNTAGT. The CDR3 runs 15 residues. V trimming: 6 bases; J trimming: 4 bases; junction bases outside the gene matches: 8. CDR3 protein: CASRGDRGSGETQYF. The CDR3 nucleotides read TGTGCCAGCAGGGGGGACAGGGGATCAGGAGAGACCCAGTACTTC.

The chain employs TRBV5-8 and TRBJ2-5; D is undetermined. The V gene's germline CDR1 is SGHTS and CDR2 YDEGEE. The CDR3 is 12 amino acids. V was pared by 0 bases and J by 4 bases, with 4 bases between. CDR3: CASSLAGETQYF. CDR3 nucleotide sequence: TGTGCCAGCAGCTTGGCCGGAGAGACCCAGTACTTC.

V usage is TRBV15 and J usage is TRBJ2-2; 8 nucleotides line up with TRBD2. The J segment lost 5 bases and the V segment lost 3 bases, leaving 17 bases of the junction unmatched. Germline V gene lookup returns CDR1 LNHNV and CDR2 YYDKDF (reference sequence). The CDR3 covers 19 residues. For the CDR3, the DNA is TGTGCCACCAGCAGCGGGAGGGAACAATCACCTGCAATAACCGGGGAGCTGTTTTTT. Translating it yields CATSSGREQSPAITGELFF.

The CDR3 coding sequence is TGTGCCAGCACCGACTATGGAGTTGTAGCGGGAGGCACAGATACGCAGTATTTT. It specifies CASTDYGVVAGGTDTQYF. J is TRBJ2-3 and V is TRBV28; TRBD2 agrees at 9 bases. The junction had 15 bases not matched to a gene; V was cut back by 7 bases and J by 1 base. Germline lookup yields CDR1 MDHEN and CDR2 SYDVKM. The CDR3 spans 18 residues. Full variable domain (remainder filled in from reference TRBV28 and TRBJ2-3): DVKVTQSSRYLVKRTGEKVFLECVQDMDHENMFWYRQDPGLGLRLIYFSYDVKMKEKGDIPEGYSVSREKKERFSLILESASTNQTSMYLCASTDYGVVAGGTDTQYFGPGTRLTVL.